The 22 T cell receptor beta chains listed next were all sequenced from one sample in a study of vaccination effects on CD4 cells after COVID-19. Sequencing was performed with immunoSEQ multiplex PCR; in TCRdb, only in-frame clones are kept and a portion is missing. The sample gives under 50,000 clones, 50% to 70% of which show up once; about 5% is in the top ten. Isolation of CD4+ T cells took place after about ten days of culture. Their specific antigens are unknown. Here the sequenced sample was CD4+ T cells from PBMCs cultured without peptide, taken before COVID-19 vaccination. These receptors all come from a human donor who received a COVID-19 vaccine.

This sequence joins TRBV6-4 and TRBJ2-1, with 12 bases lining up with TRBD2. The CDR3 has 16 amino acids. Germline CDR1 and CDR2: MRHNA and SNTAGT. V dropped 5 bases and J dropped 2; count of bases not matched to a gene: 4. The CDR3: CASSSLAGGAYNEQFF. In DNA form, the CDR3 reads TGTGCCAGCAGTAGCCTAGCGGGAGGGGCCTACAATGAGCAGTTCTTC.

The genes are TRBV28 and TRBJ2-1; D unresolved. The CDR3 is 15 residues long. The germline V and J ends were trimmed by 5 bases and 8 bases, with 19 bases remaining between them. Germline CDR1 MDHEN, CDR2 SYDVKM. The CDR3 DNA reads as TGTGCCAGCAGTCCCCCCCTGAAGGGTGGAGATGAGCAGTTCTTC. Protein product: CASSPPLKGGDEQFF. Drawing the rest from reference TRBV28 and TRBJ2-1, the complete variable domain is DVKVTQSSRYLVKRTGEKVFLECVQDMDHENMFWYRQDPGLGLRLIYFSYDVKMKEKGDIPEGYSVSREKKERFSLILESASTNQTSMYLCASSPPLKGGDEQFFGPGTRLTVL.

The J gene is TRBJ2-3, the V gene TRBV27; maybe TRBD2 (6 bases). V shed 2 bases and J shed 4 bases, with 13 bases lying between them. CDR1 and CDR2 (germline): MNHEY, SMNVEV (reference sequence). The CDR3 is made up of 15 amino acids. CDR3 sequence reads: CASSLGGKRADTQYF. In DNA form, the CDR3 reads TGTGCCAGCAGTTTAGGGGGGAAAAGGGCAGATACGCAGTATTTT.

This CDR3 reads CATLEHRSGNTIYF. DNA of the CDR3: TGTGCCACTCTAGAACACCGCTCTGGAAACACCATATATTTT. The gene calls are TRBV7-2 and TRBJ1-3, with D uncertain. In germline, CDR1 is SGHTA, CDR2 FQGNSA. This CDR3 contains 14 residues. V lost 10 bases and J lost 0, with 13 bases in between.

The chain recombines TRBV7-2 with TRBJ2-3; perhaps TRBD1 as D (5 bases). The germline CDR1 and CDR2 sequences are SGHTA and FQGNSA. Trimming stripped 3 bases from V and 6 bases from J, with 10 bases between. The CDR3 has 13 amino acids. The CDR3 loop reads CASSFRQPDTQYF. CDR3 nucleotide sequence: TGTGCCAGCAGCTTTAGACAGCCTGATACGCAGTATTTT. Full variable domain (outside the CDR3, taken from reference TRBV7-2 and TRBJ2-3): GAGVSQSPSNKVTEKGKDVELRCDPISGHTALYWYRQSLGQGLEFLIYFQGNSAPDKSGLPSDRFSAERTGGSVSTLTIQRTQQEDSAVYLCASSFRQPDTQYFGPGTRLTVL.

The chain has TRBV28 and TRBJ1-5; D gene unclear. This CDR3 contains 15 residues. Trimming took off 1 base at V and 6 bases at J, with 13 bases between the two ends. Germline V gene lookup returns CDR1 MDHEN and CDR2 SYDVKM. The chain's CDR3 is CASSLLGRVGQPQHF. CDR3 in DNA: TGTGCCAGCAGTTTATTGGGAAGGGTGGGTCAGCCCCAGCATTTT.

A remark on this clone: Other DNA sequences of this sample code for an identical CDR3. The chain joins TRBV14 to TRBJ1-2; D remains ambiguous. This CDR3 is 12 amino acids long. CDR1 and CDR2 from the germline V gene are SGHDN and FVKESK. Trimming stripped 0 bases from V and 2 bases from J, with 1 base between. CDR3 coding DNA: TGTGCCAGCAGCCAAGACAACTATGGCTACACCTTC. It codes for CASSQDNYGYTF.

V usage is TRBV5-4 and J usage is TRBJ2-2; D ambiguous. With 3 bases removed from V and 5 bases from J, the gap between germline ends came to 23 bases. CDR1 and CDR2 (germline): SGHNT, YYREEE (reference sequence). The CDR3 has 18 residues. For the CDR3, the DNA is TGTGCCAGCAGCTCATGGCTCAAGAGTCCGTCCGGAACCGGGGAGCTGTTTTTT. Protein product: CASSSWLKSPSGTGELFF.

The chain is built from TRBV29-1 and TRBJ2-2; TRBD1 agrees at 7 bases. This CDR3 comprises 13 residues. The J segment lost 3 bases and the V segment lost 6 bases, leaving 4 bases of the junction unmatched. The germline CDR1 and CDR2 sequences are SQVTM and ANQGSEA. CDR3 in amino acids: CSVHRGDTGELFF. The CDR3 nucleotides read TGCAGCGTCCACAGGGGCGACACCGGGGAGCTGTTTTTT.

The chain carries TRBV11-3 and TRBJ2-1; 14 positions agree with TRBD2. Germline V gives CDR1 SGHNT, CDR2 YENEEA. The CDR3 runs to 17 residues. With 4 bases clipped from V and 9 bases from J, the junction kept 11 bases outside the gene matches. CDR3 residues: CASSSPLGTSGRLEQFF. The CDR3, as DNA: TGTGCCAGCAGCTCCCCCTTAGGGACTAGCGGGAGACTTGAGCAGTTCTTC.

In the case of this clone: This sample also contains other DNA sequences that code for the same CDR3. V is TRBV28 and J is TRBJ1-1, with D perhaps matching TRBD1 (5 bases). The germline V and J ends were trimmed by 3 bases and 8 bases, with 13 bases remaining between them. Germline V gene sequence: CDR1 MDHEN, CDR2 SYDVKM. This CDR3 is built from 13 residues. CDR3: CASSLSGRSEAFF. The CDR3 DNA sequence: TGTGCCAGCAGTTTGTCAGGGAGATCGGAAGCTTTCTTT.

This clone occurred a few times. The V call is TRBV6-5, the J call TRBJ2-7; D ambiguous. Per germline, CDR1 MNHEY and CDR2 SVGAGI. V lost 6 bases and J lost 3, with 15 bases in between. The CDR3 runs to 14 residues. CDR3: CASRKGVWVYEQYF. In DNA, the CDR3 is TGTGCCAGCAGAAAGGGTGTCTGGGTCTACGAGCAGTACTTC.

The chain combines TRBV3-1 (or the pseudogene TRBV3-2) with TRBJ1-1, with 9 bases fitting TRBD1. Germline V gene sequence: CDR1 LGHDT, CDR2 YNNKEL (reference sequence). The CDR3 runs to 17 residues. V shed 4 bases and J 1 base; nucleotides not matched to a gene: 10. The CDR3 coding sequence is TGTGCCAGCAGCCGGTTACAGGGGGCTCGGCCGAACACTGAAGCTTTCTTT. Translated: CASSRLQGARPNTEAFF.

In its sample, this clone is medium-sized. The chain employs TRBV7-2 and TRBJ1-3; 7 bases are a match to TRBD1. Germline-derived CDR1 and CDR2 are SGHTA and FQGNSA. This CDR3 region has 13 residues. V shed 4 bases and J 12 bases; nucleotides not matched to a gene: 9. In nucleotides, the CDR3 is TGTGCCAGCAGCTACCGACAGGGACCCTTCATATATTTT. Its translation: CASSYRQGPFIYF.

The CDR3 DNA follows: TGTGCCTGGAGTGTACAGGGGGGACAGGGGGACTACACCTTC. This sequence encodes CAWSVQGGQGDYTF. This chain joins TRBV30 and TRBJ1-2; 11 bases match TRBD1. The J segment lost 10 bases and the V segment lost 0 bases, leaving 7 bases of the junction unmatched. The germline V gene encodes CDR1 GTSNPN and CDR2 SVGIG (reference sequence). The CDR3 extends over 14 amino acids.

This rearrangement joins TRBV24-1 to TRBJ2-3, with D tentatively TRBD1 or TRBD2 (6 bases each). Between the trimmed V and J ends, which lost 1 base and 8 bases, there was a span of 18 bases. This CDR3 is 16 amino acids long. In germline, CDR1 is KGHDR, CDR2 SFDVKD. The CDR3 sequence: CATSDLGGQGSGTQYF. Here the CDR3 DNA reads TGTGCCACCAGTGATTTAGGGGGGCAGGGCTCCGGTACGCAGTATTTT.

The chain links TRBV2 to TRBJ1-1; D is unresolved. Trimming took 3 bases from V and 3 from J, leaving 8 bases between them. Germline V CDR1 and CDR2: SNHLY, FYNNEI. This CDR3 contains 13 residues. CDR3 sequence: CASSDVRDTEAFF. CDR3 coding DNA: TGTGCCAGCAGTGACGTAAGGGACACTGAAGCTTTCTTT.

In its sample, this clone was seen once. The chain carries TRBV7-2 and TRBJ2-7; TRBD1 matches at 9 bases. Germline-derived CDR1 and CDR2 are SGHTA and FQGNSA. The CDR3 loop spans 17 amino acids. Trimming cost V 4 bases and J 3 bases; bases outside gene matches: 13. In nucleotides, the CDR3 is TGTGCCAGCAGCTCACAAAGCGGGACAGGGCAGAGCTACGAGCAGTACTTC. It is translated as CASSSQSGTGQSYEQYF.

The chain joins TRBV5-1 to TRBJ2-5, with a tentative D call TRBD2 (6 bases). Germline CDR1 and CDR2: SGHRS and YFSETQ. This CDR3 spans 14 amino acids. Trimming cost V 2 bases and J 5 bases, with 13 bases left between them. The CDR3 is CASSLAGQGETQYF. DNA of the CDR3: TGCGCCAGCAGCTTAGCGGGCCAAGGGGAGACCCAGTACTTC.

This clone has only a few counts. The genes are TRBV4-1 and TRBJ2-5; 13 bases are shared with TRBD2. The CDR3 extends over 17 amino acids. Germline V gene lookup returns CDR1 MGHRA and CDR2 YSYEKL. Trimming took 3 bases from V and 5 from J; bases not matched to a gene: 9. Here the CDR3 DNA reads TGCGCCAGCAGCCACCGACTAGCGGGGGGCCAGGGGGAGACCCAGTACTTC. It translates to CASSHRLAGGQGETQYF.

The J gene is TRBJ2-1, the V gene TRBV5-1; 10 nucleotides line up with TRBD2. The CDR3 runs 18 residues. Germline V gene data show CDR1 as SGHRS and CDR2 as YFSETQ. The trim removed 4 bases at V and 0 bases at J, leaving 10 bases unmatched. Here the CDR3 reads CASSPGTSVIVSYNEQFF. The CDR3 DNA reads TGCGCCAGCAGCCCCGGGACTAGCGTTATCGTCTCCTACAATGAGCAGTTCTTC.

This chain links TRBV5-1 with TRBJ2-2; 11 bases fit TRBD1. V lost 3 bases to trimming and J lost 6 bases; unmatched junction nucleotides: 1. Germline CDR1 reads SGHRS; CDR2 reads YFSETQ. This CDR3 region has 14 residues. Here the CDR3 DNA reads TGCGCCAGCAGCTCGGGACAGGGGGCCGGGGAGCTGTTTTTT. Amino acids: CASSSGQGAGELFF.